These 19 T cell receptor beta chains were all obtained from the same sample, sequenced in a study of blood T cells in healthy people across ages. A second PCR of about 7 to 11 cycles used a sample-barcoded 5' primer and a J-beta primer mix. One entry per CDR3 protein results from TCRdb running MiXCR on the 5' RACE reads. Among 650,000 to 700,000 distinct CDR3 sequences listed, roughly half were seen once. Sequencing used blood. The receptor source for this set is a woman of 80 years or more in good health.

The gene calls are TRBV6-2 or TRBV6-3 and TRBJ1-2, with 8 bases matching TRBD1. V gave up 2 bases and J gave up 3 bases; unmatched junction bases: 5. Germline CDR1 and CDR2: MNHEY and SVGEGT. CDR3 length equals 15 residues. CDR3 in amino acids: CASSYATGVDYGYTF. The DNA for the CDR3 is TGTGCCAGCAGTTACGCGACAGGGGTGGACTATGGCTACACCTTC.

This chain links TRBV27 with TRBJ1-2; weak D call: TRBD1 (6 bases). V was shortened by 3 bases and J by 8 bases, with 16 bases between the two germline ends. Looked up from germline, CDR1 is MNHEY and CDR2 is SMNVEV (reference sequence). CDR3 length: 14 residues. Here the CDR3 reads CASSFHRDLGGYTF. CDR3 in DNA: TGTGCCAGCAGTTTCCACAGGGACTTAGGGGGCTACACCTTC.

This clonotype was seen a handful of times. The chain joins TRBV18 to TRBJ2-3; TRBD1 agrees at 8 bases. Trimming took 2 bases from V and 1 from J; bases not matched to a gene: 5. Germline V gene sequence: CDR1 KGHSH, CDR2 LQKENI. The CDR3 consists of 16 residues. The CDR3 spells CASSPFGQGGTDTQYF. CDR3 coding DNA: TGTGCCAGCTCACCATTCGGACAGGGTGGCACAGATACGCAGTATTTT.

The chain recombines TRBV6-5 with TRBJ2-5; D gene uncertain. The CDR3 runs to 16 residues. CDR1 is MNHEY, CDR2 SVGAGI, per germline. Trimming pared 4 bases from V and 1 base from J, leaving 16 bases between. The CDR3 DNA reads TGTGCCAGCAGTTCCCCCCAAGGTTTCCGCCAAGAGACCCAGTACTTC. Its protein is CASSSPQGFRQETQYF.

Notes on this clonotype: Germline and junction disagree at one end, which may indicate a read error. V and J are TRBV6-5 and TRBJ1-2; possibly TRBD1 for D (6 bases). In germline, CDR1 is MNHEY, CDR2 SVGAGI. This CDR3 is built from 16 residues. The CDR3 reads CASSYRGTGSNYGHTF. As DNA, the CDR3 is TGTGCCAGCAGTTATAGGGGGACTGGTTCTAACTATGGCCACACCTTC.

This clonotype has at least ten counts. This chain uses TRBV20-1 with TRBJ2-1; 8 bases match TRBD2. Trimming took 3 bases from V and 3 from J; bases not matched to a gene: 10. From germline, CDR1 is DFQATT and CDR2 SNEGSKA (reference sequence). This CDR3 is built from 16 residues. CDR3 DNA sequence: TGCAGTGCTAGGGCTAGCGGCGGGGGGAACTACAATGAGCAGTTCTTC. Amino acid sequence: CSARASGGGNYNEQFF.

This chain links TRBV5-5 with TRBJ1-6; D might be TRBD1 (5 bases). The CDR3 is 16 amino acids. CDR1 and CDR2 from the germline V gene are SGHKS and YYEKEE (reference sequence). The ends were cut back, 1 base at V and 8 bases at J, with 16 bases in the middle. The CDR3 sequence is CASSLMGGFSYSPLHF. The CDR3 DNA sequence: TGTGCCAGCAGCTTGATGGGGGGATTCAGCTATTCACCCCTCCACTTT.

The chain recombines TRBV6-1 with TRBJ1-1; D gene unclear. V lost 4 bases and J lost 5, with 14 bases in between. This CDR3 is 14 amino acids long. Germline CDR1 reads MNHNS; CDR2 reads SASEGT. CDR3 sequence: CASSAIGVQTEAFF. The CDR3 DNA sequence: TGTGCCAGCAGTGCTATAGGAGTTCAGACTGAAGCTTTCTTT.

This clonotype was counted many times. The chain uses TRBV20-1 and TRBJ2-3; no clear D gene. This CDR3 comprises 13 residues. Trimming left V 3 bases short and J 0 bases short, with 7 bases between. The germline V gene has CDR1 DFQATT and CDR2 SNEGSKA (reference sequence). CDR3 DNA: TGCAGTGCTAGCCACTCAAGCACAGATACGCAGTATTTT. This sequence encodes CSASHSSTDTQYF.

The gene calls are TRBV10-3 and TRBJ2-7, with TRBD2 matching 7 bases. J lost 2 bases, V lost 6 bases, and 7 bases had no gene match. The germline CDR1 and CDR2 sequences are ENHRY and SYGVKD. CDR3 size: 14 residues. The CDR3 coding sequence is TGTGCCATCAGGGCTACTAGCGTGGCCTACGAGCAGTACTTC. Translation gives CAIRATSVAYEQYF.

This sequence joins TRBV5-1 and TRBJ2-3, with D unresolved. Germline V lookup: CDR1 SGHRS, CDR2 YFSETQ. The CDR3 spans 13 residues. V lost 7 bases to trimming and J lost 2 bases, with 11 bases between them. CDR3 sequence reads: CASSALPTDTQYF. The CDR3 coding sequence is TGCGCCAGCTCCGCCCTACCCACAGATACGCAGTATTTT.

This clonotype was picked up a small number of times. A clone one base away is much larger, so this may be a read error. This chain connects TRBV14 to TRBJ2-7; D may be TRBD1 (5 bases). V lost 4 bases to trimming and J lost 3 bases, with 7 bases between them. CDR1 is SGHDN, CDR2 FVKESK, per germline. The CDR3 is made up of 12 amino acids. The chain's CDR3 is CASSPDNYEQYF. DNA of the CDR3: TGTGCCAGCAGCCCGGACAACTACGAGCAGTACTTC. Full variable domain (missing parts from reference TRBV14 and TRBJ2-7): EAGVTQFPSHSVIEKGQTVTLRCDPISGHDNLYWYRRVMGKEIKFLLHFVKESKQDESGMPNNRFLAERTGGTYSTLKVQPAELEDSGVYFCASSPDNYEQYFGPGTRLTVT.

The genes are TRBV20-1 and TRBJ1-1, with unresolved D. This CDR3 spans 15 amino acids. Trimming shortened V by 5 bases and J by 7 bases, and 23 bases separated the two germline ends. In germline, CDR1 is DFQATT, CDR2 SNEGSKA (reference sequence). Here the CDR3 DNA reads TGCAGTGCTCCCCGGAAGGTCGGGAGCCTTAGTGAAGCTTTCTTT. It yields the protein CSAPRKVGSLSEAFF.

The table lists this clonotype with a few counts. The chain combines TRBV2 with TRBJ2-2, with D tentatively TRBD2 (5 bases). The V and J ends lost 1 base and 4 bases respectively, with 10 bases between them. This CDR3 spans 15 amino acids. Germline V gives CDR1 SNHLY, CDR2 FYNNEI. The chain's CDR3 is CASSEGQAGTGELFF. The CDR3, as DNA: TGTGCCAGCAGTGAAGGGCAGGCGGGCACCGGGGAGCTGTTTTTT.

The rearrangement links TRBV20-1 to TRBJ2-3, with a possible D match to TRBD2 (5 bases). Germline lookup yields CDR1 DFQATT and CDR2 SNEGSKA (reference sequence). V gave up 3 bases and J gave up 2 bases, with 9 bases separating them. The CDR3 covers 13 residues. The CDR3 sequence is CSASGDDTDTQYF. CDR3 nucleotides: TGCAGTGCTAGCGGGGATGACACAGATACGCAGTATTTT.

This clonotype occurred many times. This chain uses TRBV7-2 with TRBJ2-1, with D possibly matching TRBD2 (6 bases). V lost 6 bases and J 4 bases, leaving 25 bases between the germline ends. This CDR3 region has 18 residues. Germline values: CDR1 SGHTA, CDR2 FQGNSA. CDR3 loop: CASSSAGLTMGRYNEQFF. The CDR3, as DNA: TGTGCCAGCAGTTCGGCGGGACTTACAATGGGGCGGTACAATGAGCAGTTCTTC.

This clonotype was detected many times. V usage is TRBV5-1 and J usage is TRBJ2-1; 8 bases are a match to TRBD1. CDR3 size: 15 residues. Germline V CDR1 and CDR2: SGHRS, YFSETQ. Trimming cost V 4 bases and J 7 bases; bases outside gene matches: 10. DNA of the CDR3: TGCGCCAGCAGCATTAGTCCGGACAGGGTTAATGAGCAGTTCTTC. Amino acid sequence: CASSISPDRVNEQFF.

In this sample, this clonotype turned up a few times. V and J are TRBV7-3 and TRBJ2-1; no clear D. The CDR3 has 13 residues. CDR1 is SGHTA, CDR2 FQGTGA, per germline. V shed 5 bases and J shed 4 bases, with 9 bases lying between them. The chain's CDR3 is CASSVKGYNEQFF. Here the CDR3 DNA reads TGTGCCAGCAGCGTAAAGGGTTACAATGAGCAGTTCTTC.

DNA of the CDR3: TGTGCCAGCACGCCTCCCCTAGGACTAGCGGGACCGTGGGAGGAGACCCAGTACTTC. It yields the protein CASTPPLGLAGPWEETQYF. The rearrangement links TRBV5-6 to TRBJ2-5; TRBD2 matches 12 bases. Per germline, CDR1 SGHDT and CDR2 YYEEEE. CDR3 size: 19 residues. J was trimmed by 5 bases and V by 6 bases; bases with no gene match: 20.